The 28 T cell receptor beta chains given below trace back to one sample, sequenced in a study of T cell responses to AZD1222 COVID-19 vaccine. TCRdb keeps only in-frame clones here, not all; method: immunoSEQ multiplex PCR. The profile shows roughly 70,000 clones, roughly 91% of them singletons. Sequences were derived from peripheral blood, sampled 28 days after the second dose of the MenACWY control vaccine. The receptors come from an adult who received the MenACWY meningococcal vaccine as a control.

Here the CDR3 reads CASSFASGGTGELFF. CDR3 nucleotides: TGTGCCAGCAGTTTCGCTAGCGGGGGGACCGGGGAGCTGTTTTTT. This sequence joins TRBV28 and TRBJ2-2, with 11 bases that match TRBD2. The CDR3 is 15 amino acids. Germline-derived CDR1 and CDR2 are MDHEN and SYDVKM. V lost 3 bases to trimming and J lost 5 bases; unmatched junction nucleotides: 2.

As DNA, the CDR3 is TGTGCCAGCATCCAGAGGGCTTCTAACTATGGCTACACCTTC. Residues: CASIQRASNYGYTF. The chain recombines TRBV28 with TRBJ1-2; D is undetermined. CDR3 length equals 14 residues. Trimming removed 7 bases at V and 0 bases at J, with 12 bases between. From germline, CDR1 is MDHEN and CDR2 SYDVKM.

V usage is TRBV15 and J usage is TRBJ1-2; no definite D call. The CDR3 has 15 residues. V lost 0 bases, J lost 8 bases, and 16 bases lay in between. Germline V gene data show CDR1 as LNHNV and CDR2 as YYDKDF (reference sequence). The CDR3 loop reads CATSRDWQARWGYTF. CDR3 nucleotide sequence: TGTGCCACCAGCAGAGATTGGCAGGCCCGCTGGGGCTACACCTTC. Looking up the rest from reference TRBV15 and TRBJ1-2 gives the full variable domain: DAMVIQNPRYQVTQFGKPVTLSCSQTLNHNVMYWYQQKSSQAPKLLFHYYDKDFNNEADTPDNFQSRRPNTSFCFLDIRSPGLGDTAMYLCATSRDWQARWGYTFGSGTRLTVV.

DNA of the CDR3: TGTGCCAGCAGCTTAACAGGGATACAAGAGACCCAGTACTTC. The encoded protein is CASSLTGIQETQYF. The chain is built from TRBV7-2 and TRBJ2-5; possibly TRBD1 for D (6 bases). Trimming pared 2 bases from V and 2 bases from J, leaving 9 bases between. In germline, CDR1 is SGHTA, CDR2 FQGNSA. The CDR3 spans 14 residues.

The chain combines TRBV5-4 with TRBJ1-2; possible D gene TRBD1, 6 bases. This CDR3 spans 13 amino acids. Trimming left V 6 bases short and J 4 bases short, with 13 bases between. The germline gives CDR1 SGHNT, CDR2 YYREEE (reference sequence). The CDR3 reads CASILQGSYGYTF. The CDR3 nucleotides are TGTGCCAGCATCCTACAGGGATCCTATGGCTACACCTTC.

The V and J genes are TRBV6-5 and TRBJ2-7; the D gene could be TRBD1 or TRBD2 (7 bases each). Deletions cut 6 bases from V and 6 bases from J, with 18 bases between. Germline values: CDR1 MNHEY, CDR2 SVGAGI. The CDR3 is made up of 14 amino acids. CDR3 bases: TGTGCCAGCAGCGACAGGGAGGGGGAGGGCGAGCAGTACTTC. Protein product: CASSDREGEGEQYF.

The CDR3 bases are TGTGCCAGCCCTCAGATCGGGGTTAATGAGGTTGATGGCTACACCTTC. Its protein product is CASPQIGVNEVDGYTF. The chain recombines TRBV9 with TRBJ1-2; no clear D gene. This CDR3 region has 16 residues. Germline V gene lookup returns CDR1 SGDLS and CDR2 YYNGEE. Trimming removed 7 bases from V and 6 bases from J, with 25 bases in between.

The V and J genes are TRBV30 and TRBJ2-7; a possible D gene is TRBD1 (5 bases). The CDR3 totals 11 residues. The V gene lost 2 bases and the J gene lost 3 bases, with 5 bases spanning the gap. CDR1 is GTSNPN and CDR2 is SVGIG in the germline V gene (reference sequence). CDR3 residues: CAWSRGYEQYF. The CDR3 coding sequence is TGTGCCTGGAGTAGGGGCTACGAGCAGTACTTC. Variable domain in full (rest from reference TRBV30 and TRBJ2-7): SQTIHQWPATLVQPVGSPLSLECTVEGTSNPNLYWYRQAAGRGLQLLFYSVGIGQISSEVPQNLSASRPQDRQFILSSKKLLLSDSGFYLCAWSRGYEQYFGPGTRLTVT.

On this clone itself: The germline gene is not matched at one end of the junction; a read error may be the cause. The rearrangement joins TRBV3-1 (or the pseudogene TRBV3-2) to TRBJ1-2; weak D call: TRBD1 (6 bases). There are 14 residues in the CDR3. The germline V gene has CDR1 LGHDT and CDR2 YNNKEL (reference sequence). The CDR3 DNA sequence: TGTGCCAGCAGCCGCGAAACAGGCGTCCAGGGGTACTACTTC. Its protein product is CASSRETGVQGYYF.

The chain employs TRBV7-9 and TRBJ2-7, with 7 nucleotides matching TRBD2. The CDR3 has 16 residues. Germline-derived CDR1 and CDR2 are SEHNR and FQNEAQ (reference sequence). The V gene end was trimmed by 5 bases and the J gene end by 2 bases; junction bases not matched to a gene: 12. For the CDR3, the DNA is TGTGCCAGCAGCCCCCGGACTAGTTCAAGCCCCTACGAGCAGTACTTC. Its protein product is CASSPRTSSSPYEQYF.

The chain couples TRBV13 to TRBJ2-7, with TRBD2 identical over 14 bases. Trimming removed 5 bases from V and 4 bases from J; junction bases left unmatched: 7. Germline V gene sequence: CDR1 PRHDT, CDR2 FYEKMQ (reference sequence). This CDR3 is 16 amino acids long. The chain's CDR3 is CASSPGLAGGGYEQYF. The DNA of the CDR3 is TGTGCCAGCAGCCCTGGACTAGCGGGAGGAGGGTACGAGCAGTACTTC.

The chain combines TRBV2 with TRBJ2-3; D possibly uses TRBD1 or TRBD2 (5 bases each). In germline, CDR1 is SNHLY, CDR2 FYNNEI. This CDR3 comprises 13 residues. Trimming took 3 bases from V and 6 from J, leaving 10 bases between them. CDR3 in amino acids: CASSDGAGDTQYF. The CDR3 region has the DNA TGTGCCAGCAGTGATGGGGCGGGTGATACGCAGTATTTT.

The CDR3 here is CANDEQELSGNTIYF. The CDR3 region has the DNA TGCGCCAACGACGAACAGGAGCTGTCTGGAAACACCATATATTTT. The chain links TRBV5-1 to TRBJ1-3; D perhaps matches TRBD1 (5 bases). Trimming took 9 bases from V and 1 from J, leaving 17 bases between them. Looked up from germline, CDR1 is SGHRS and CDR2 is YFSETQ. The length of the CDR3 is 15 residues.

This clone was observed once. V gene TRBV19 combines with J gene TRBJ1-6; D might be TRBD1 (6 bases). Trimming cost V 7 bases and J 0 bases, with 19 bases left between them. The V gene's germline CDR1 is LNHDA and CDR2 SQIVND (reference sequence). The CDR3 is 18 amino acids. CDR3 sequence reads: CASTPGRTAGSYNSPLHF. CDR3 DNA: TGTGCCAGTACCCCGGGCCGGACAGCCGGCTCCTATAATTCACCCCTCCACTTT.

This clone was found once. The DNA for the CDR3 is TGTGCCAGCAGCTTAGCCGCAGGGAAAGAGACCCAGTACTTC. Translating it yields CASSLAAGKETQYF. The chain has TRBV7-8 and TRBJ2-5; maybe TRBD1 (5 bases). The CDR3 loop spans 14 amino acids. CDR1 SGHVS and CDR2 FQNEAQ come from the germline V gene. V lost 0 bases and J lost 3, with 8 bases in between.

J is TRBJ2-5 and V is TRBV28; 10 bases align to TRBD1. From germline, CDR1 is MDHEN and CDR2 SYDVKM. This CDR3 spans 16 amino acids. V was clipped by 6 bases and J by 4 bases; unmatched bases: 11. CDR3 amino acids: CASSSGTRDRGETQYF. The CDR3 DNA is TGTGCCAGCAGCTCCGGCACCCGGGACAGGGGAGAGACCCAGTACTTC.

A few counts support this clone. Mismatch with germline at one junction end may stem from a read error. CDR3 in DNA: TGTGCTAGCAGCTTAGGCCAGAACACCGGGGAGCTGTTTTTT. Translated, it gives CASSLGQNTGELFF. V and J are TRBV7-7 and TRBJ2-2; D gene uncertain. There are 14 residues in the CDR3. From germline, CDR1 is SSHAT and CDR2 FNYEAQ (reference sequence).

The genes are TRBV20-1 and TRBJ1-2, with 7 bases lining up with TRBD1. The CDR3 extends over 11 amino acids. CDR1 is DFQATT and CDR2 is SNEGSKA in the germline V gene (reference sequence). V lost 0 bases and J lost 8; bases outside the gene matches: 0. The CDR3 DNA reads TGCAGTGCTAGAGAAGGGGGCGGCTACACCTTC. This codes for CSAREGGGYTF.

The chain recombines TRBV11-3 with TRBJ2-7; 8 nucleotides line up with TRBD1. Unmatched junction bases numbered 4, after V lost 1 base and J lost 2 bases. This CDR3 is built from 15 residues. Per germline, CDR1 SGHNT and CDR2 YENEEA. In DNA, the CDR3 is TGTGCCAGCAGCTTAGCAGGACAGGGCACCTACGAGCAGTACTTC. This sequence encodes CASSLAGQGTYEQYF.

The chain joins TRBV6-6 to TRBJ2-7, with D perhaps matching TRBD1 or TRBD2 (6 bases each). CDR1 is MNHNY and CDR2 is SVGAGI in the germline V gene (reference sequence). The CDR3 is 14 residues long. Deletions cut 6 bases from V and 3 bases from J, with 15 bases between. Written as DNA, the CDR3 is TGTGCCAGCAGCCCCCCCGGGGGCTACTACGAGCAGTACTTC. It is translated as CASSPPGGYYEQYF.

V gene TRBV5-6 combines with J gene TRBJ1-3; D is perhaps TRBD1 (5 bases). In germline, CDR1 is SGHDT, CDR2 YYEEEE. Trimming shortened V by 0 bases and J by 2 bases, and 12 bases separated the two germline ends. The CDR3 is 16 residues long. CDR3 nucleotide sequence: TGTGCCAGCAGCTTGGCCCCCAAAGGGGCTGGAAACACCATATATTTT. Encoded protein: CASSLAPKGAGNTIYF. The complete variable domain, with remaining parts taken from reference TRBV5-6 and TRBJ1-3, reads DAGVTQSPTHLIKTRGQQVTLRCSPKSGHDTVSWYQQALGQGPQFIFQYYEEEERQRGNFPDRFSGHQFPNYSSELNVNALLLGDSALYLCASSLAPKGAGNTIYFGEGSWLTVV.

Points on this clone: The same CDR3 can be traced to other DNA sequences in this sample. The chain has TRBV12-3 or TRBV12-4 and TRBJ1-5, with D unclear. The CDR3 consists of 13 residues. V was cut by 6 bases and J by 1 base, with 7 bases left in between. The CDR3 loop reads CASSFDSNQPQHF. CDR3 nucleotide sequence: TGTGCCAGCAGCTTTGACAGCAATCAGCCCCAGCATTTT.

The CDR3 reads CAIGSQDYGYTF. CDR3 coding DNA: TGTGCCATTGGGTCTCAAGACTATGGCTACACCTTC. The chain recombines TRBV3-1 (or the pseudogene TRBV3-2) with TRBJ1-2; D remains unclear. Germline V gives CDR1 LGHDT, CDR2 YNNKEL (reference sequence). This CDR3 spans 12 amino acids. Between the trimmed V and J ends, which lost 10 bases and 3 bases, there was a span of 12 bases.

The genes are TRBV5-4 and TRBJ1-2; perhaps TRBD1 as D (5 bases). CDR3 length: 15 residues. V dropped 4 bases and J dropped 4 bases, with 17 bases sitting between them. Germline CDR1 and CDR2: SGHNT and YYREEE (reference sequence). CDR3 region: CASSIPQRGVYGYTF. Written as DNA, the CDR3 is TGTGCCAGCAGCATACCCCAAAGGGGAGTCTATGGCTACACCTTC.

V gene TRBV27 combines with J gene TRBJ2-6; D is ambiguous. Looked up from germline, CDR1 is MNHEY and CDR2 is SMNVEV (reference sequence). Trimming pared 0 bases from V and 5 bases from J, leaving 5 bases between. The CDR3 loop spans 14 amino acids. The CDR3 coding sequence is TGTGCCAGCAGTTTATCGACCTGGGCCAACGTCCTGACTTTC. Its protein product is CASSLSTWANVLTF. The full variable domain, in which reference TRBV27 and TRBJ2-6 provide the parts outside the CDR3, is EAQVTQNPRYLITVTGKKLTVTCSQNMNHEYMSWYRQDPGLGLRQIYYSMNVEVTDKGDVPEGYKVSRKEKRNFPLILESPSPNQTSLYFCASSLSTWANVLTFGAGSRLTVL.

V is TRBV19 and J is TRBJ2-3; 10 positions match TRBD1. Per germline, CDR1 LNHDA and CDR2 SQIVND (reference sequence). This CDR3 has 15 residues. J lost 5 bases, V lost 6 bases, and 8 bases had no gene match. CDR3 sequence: CASSRTWTGGDTQYF. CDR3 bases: TGTGCCAGTAGCCGGACTTGGACAGGGGGAGATACGCAGTATTTT. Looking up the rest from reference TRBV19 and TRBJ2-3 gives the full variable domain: DGGITQSPKYLFRKEGQNVTLSCEQNLNHDAMYWYRQDPGQGLRLIYYSQIVNDFQKGDIAEGYSVSREKKESFPLTVTSAQKNPTAFYLCASSRTWTGGDTQYFGPGTRLTVL.

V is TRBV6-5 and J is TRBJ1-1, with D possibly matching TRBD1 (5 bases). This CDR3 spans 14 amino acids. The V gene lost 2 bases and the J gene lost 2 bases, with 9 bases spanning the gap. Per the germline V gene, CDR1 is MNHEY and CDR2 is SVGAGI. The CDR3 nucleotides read TGTGCCAGCAGTTACGTTCAGGGAAACACTGAAGCTTTCTTT. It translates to CASSYVQGNTEAFF.

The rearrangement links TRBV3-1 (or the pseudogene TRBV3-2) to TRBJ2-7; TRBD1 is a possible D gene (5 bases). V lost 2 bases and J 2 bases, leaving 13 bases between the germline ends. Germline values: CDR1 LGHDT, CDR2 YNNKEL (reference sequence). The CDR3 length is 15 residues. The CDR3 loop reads CASSQSSGIPYEQYF. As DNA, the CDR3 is TGTGCCAGCAGCCAATCTTCAGGGATACCCTACGAGCAGTACTTC.